This TCR beta chain was profiled in a study of identical twins. CDR3 length: 14 residues. Deletions cut 2 bases from V and 0 bases from J, with 9 bases between. The germline gives CDR1 DFQATT, CDR2 SNEGSKA (reference sequence). Study-level findings and limits: Whereas memory repertoires showed no such difference, abundant cord blood beta clonotypes carried fewer insertions. Models underpredicted monozygotic twin sharing of out-of-frame TCR alpha.

This clonotype was detected only a few times. Its antigen is unknown. Each CDR3 protein gets one entry after TCRdb re-called the 5' RACE reads with MiXCR. The repertoire has 460,000 or so distinct CDR3 sequences, 12% to 15% of them found once; the top ten carry 0.5% to 0.65%. These data also featured in a second study, about yellow fever vaccine responses in identical twins.

The sequence was collected from a woman aged 18-29 years in good health. The chain carries TRBV20-1 and TRBJ2-3, with unresolved D. The sample comprised CD4+ T cells sorted from blood. The CDR3 loop reads CSARWLESTDTQYF. The CDR3 DNA follows: TGCAGTGCTAGATGGCTGGAAAGCACAGATACGCAGTATTTT.